The clone carrying this T cell receptor beta chain was seen a handful of times. The antigen is unknown. Time point indicated: sample taken at primary tumor resection. The study sequenced unsorted whole RNA from tumor, nontumor lung or frozen PBMC. A total of some 70 untreated early-stage non-small cell lung cancer patients served as donors. The data stem from a study of spatial heterogeneity in lung cancer. Study information: Beta-chain sequences consistently outnumbered alpha-chain sequences in detection. There were, on average, more than ten raw-read appearances for each unique TCR and UMI combination. Study-wide results and limits: There were more appearances of ubiquitous expanded tumor TCRs in blood at resection than at follow-up.

One entry per CDR3 protein results from TCRdb running MiXCR on the 5' RACE reads. The sample lists some 38,000 distinct CDR3 sequences; roughly 7.4% were seen once. This sample comprised PBMCs, obtained at surgery. The source of this sequence is a male donor with early-stage non-small cell lung cancer.

CDR3 amino acids: CASSRRSGTGGTGELFF. The CDR3, as DNA: TGCGCCAGCAGCCGAAGGTCTGGGACAGGGGGAACCGGGGAGCTGTTTTTT. The J gene is TRBJ2-2, the V gene TRBV5-1; 11 bases align to TRBD1. The junction had 10 bases not matched to a gene; V was cut back by 4 bases and J by 5 bases. CDR1 is SGHRS and CDR2 is YFSETQ in the germline V gene. This CDR3 region has 17 residues. The whole variable domain, remainder taken from reference TRBV5-1 and TRBJ2-2, is KAGVTQTPRYLIKTRGQQVTLSCSPISGHRSVSWYQQTPGQGLQFLFEYFSETQRNKGNFPGRFSGRQFSNSRSEMNVSTLELGDSALYLCASSRRSGTGGTGELFFGEGSRLTVL.